The source of this TCR beta chain is a study of T cell responses to AZD1222 COVID-19 vaccine. Background on the study: The analysis combined second doses at about 4 or about 12 weeks.

Broader study findings: Nearly half of the spike-specific TCRs reportedly recognize variant regions that carry no mutations.

CDR1 is SGHRS, CDR2 YFSETQ, per germline. The CDR3 sequence is 15 residues long. Unmatched junction bases numbered 8, after V lost 4 bases and J lost 7 bases. Note on this clone: Antigen unknown.

Clones were read by immunoSEQ multiplex PCR, and TCRdb kept only the in-frame ones, dropping some. The sample lists some 100,000 clones; approximately 89% were seen once. The specimen was peripheral blood, collected on day 0 of AZD1222 vaccination. The source of this sequence is an adult in good health. The chain has TRBV5-1 and TRBJ1-2; 12 bases match TRBD1. The CDR3 protein is CASSPGQGAFSGYTF. DNA for the CDR3: TGCGCCAGCAGCCCGGGACAGGGGGCTTTTAGTGGCTACACCTTC. The full variable domain, rest sourced from reference TRBV5-1 and TRBJ1-2, is KAGVTQTPRYLIKTRGQQVTLSCSPISGHRSVSWYQQTPGQGLQFLFEYFSETQRNKGNFPGRFSGRQFSNSRSEMNVSTLELGDSALYLCASSPGQGAFSGYTFGSGTRLTVV.